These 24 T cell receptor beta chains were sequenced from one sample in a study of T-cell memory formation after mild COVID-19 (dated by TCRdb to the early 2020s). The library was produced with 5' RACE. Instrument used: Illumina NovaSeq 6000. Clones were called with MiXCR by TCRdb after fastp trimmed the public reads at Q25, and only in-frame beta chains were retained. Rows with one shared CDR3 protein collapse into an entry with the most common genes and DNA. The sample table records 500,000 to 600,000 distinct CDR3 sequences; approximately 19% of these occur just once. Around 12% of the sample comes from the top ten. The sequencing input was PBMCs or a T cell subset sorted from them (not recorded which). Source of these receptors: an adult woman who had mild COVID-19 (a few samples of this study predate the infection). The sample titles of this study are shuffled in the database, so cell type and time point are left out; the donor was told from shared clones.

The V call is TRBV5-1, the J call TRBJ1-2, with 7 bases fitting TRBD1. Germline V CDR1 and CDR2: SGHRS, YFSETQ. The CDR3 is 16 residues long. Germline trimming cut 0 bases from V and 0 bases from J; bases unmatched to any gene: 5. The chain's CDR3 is CASSLGGGTANYGYTF. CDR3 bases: TGCGCCAGCAGCTTGGGTGGCGGGACAGCTAACTATGGCTACACCTTC.

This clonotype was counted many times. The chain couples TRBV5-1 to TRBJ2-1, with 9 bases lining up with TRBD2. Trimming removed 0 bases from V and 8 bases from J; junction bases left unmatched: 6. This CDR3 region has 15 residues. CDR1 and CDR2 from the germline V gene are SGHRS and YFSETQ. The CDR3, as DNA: TGCGCCAGCAGCTTGGTGGCGGGGGGGCACTATGAGCAGTTCTTC. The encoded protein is CASSLVAGGHYEQFF. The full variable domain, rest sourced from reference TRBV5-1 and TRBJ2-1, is KAGVTQTPRYLIKTRGQQVTLSCSPISGHRSVSWYQQTPGQGLQFLFEYFSETQRNKGNFPGRFSGRQFSNSRSEMNVSTLELGDSALYLCASSLVAGGHYEQFFGPGTRLTVL.

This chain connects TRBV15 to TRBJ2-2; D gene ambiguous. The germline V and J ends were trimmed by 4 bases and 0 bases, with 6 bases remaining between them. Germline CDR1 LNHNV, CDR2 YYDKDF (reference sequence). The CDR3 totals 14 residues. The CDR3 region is CATSMRTNTGELFF. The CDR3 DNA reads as TGTGCCACCAGCATGAGGACGAACACCGGGGAGCTGTTTTTT.

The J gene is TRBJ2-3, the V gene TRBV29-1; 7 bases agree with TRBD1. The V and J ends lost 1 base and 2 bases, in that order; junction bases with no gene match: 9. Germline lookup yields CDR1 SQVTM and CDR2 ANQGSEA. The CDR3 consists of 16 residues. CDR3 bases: TGCAGCGTTGAAGGGGACAGCGAATCCTACACAGATACGCAGTATTTT. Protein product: CSVEGDSESYTDTQYF.

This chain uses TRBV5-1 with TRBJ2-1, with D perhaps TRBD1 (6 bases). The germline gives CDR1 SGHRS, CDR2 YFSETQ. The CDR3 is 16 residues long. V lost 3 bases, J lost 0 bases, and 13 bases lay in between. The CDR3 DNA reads TGCGCCAGCAGCTCCGGACAGATCAGCTCCTACAATGAGCAGTTCTTC. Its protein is CASSSGQISSYNEQFF.

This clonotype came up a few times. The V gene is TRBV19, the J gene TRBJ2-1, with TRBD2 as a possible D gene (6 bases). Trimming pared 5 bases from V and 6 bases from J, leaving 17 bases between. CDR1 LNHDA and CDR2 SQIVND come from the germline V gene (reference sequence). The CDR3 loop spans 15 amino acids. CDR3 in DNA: TGTGCCAGTAGTCCGCCCGGGACTTATATCAATGAGCAGTTCTTC. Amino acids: CASSPPGTYINEQFF.

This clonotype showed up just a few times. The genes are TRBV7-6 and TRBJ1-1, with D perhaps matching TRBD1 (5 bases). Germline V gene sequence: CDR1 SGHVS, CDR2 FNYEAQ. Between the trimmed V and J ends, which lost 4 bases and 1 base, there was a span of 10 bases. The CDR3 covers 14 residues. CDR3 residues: CASSSWGRNTEAFF. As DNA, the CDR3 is TGTGCCAGCAGCTCTTGGGGCAGGAACACTGAAGCTTTCTTT.

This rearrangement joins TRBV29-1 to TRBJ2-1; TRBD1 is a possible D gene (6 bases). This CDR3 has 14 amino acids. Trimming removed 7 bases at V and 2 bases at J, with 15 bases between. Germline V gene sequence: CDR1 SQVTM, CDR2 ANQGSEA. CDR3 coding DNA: TGCAGCGGACGGGACACCACTCCCTACAATGAGCAGTTCTTC. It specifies CSGRDTTPYNEQFF.

CDR3 nucleotide sequence: TGTGCCAGCAGTGGGGGACAGCGCTCCTACGAGCAGTACTTC. Protein product: CASSGGQRSYEQYF. The V call is TRBV2, the J call TRBJ2-7, with 7 bases aligning to TRBD1. Per germline, CDR1 SNHLY and CDR2 FYNNEI. The V segment lost 4 bases and the J segment 0 bases; nucleotides outside the gene matches: 3. The CDR3 runs to 14 residues.

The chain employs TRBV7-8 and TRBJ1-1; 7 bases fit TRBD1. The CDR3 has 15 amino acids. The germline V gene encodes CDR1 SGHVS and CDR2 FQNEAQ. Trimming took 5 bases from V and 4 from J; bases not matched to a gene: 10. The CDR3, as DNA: TGTGCCAGCAGCCCAGGGGGTCAGGGGTTCACTGAAGCTTTCTTT. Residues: CASSPGGQGFTEAFF.

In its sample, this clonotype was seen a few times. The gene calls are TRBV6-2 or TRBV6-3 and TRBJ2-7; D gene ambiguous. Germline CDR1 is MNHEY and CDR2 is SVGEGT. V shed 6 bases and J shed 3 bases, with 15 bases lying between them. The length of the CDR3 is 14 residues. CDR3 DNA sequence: TGTGCCAGCAGCTTACGAGGACCACGCTACGAGCAGTACTTC. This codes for CASSLRGPRYEQYF.

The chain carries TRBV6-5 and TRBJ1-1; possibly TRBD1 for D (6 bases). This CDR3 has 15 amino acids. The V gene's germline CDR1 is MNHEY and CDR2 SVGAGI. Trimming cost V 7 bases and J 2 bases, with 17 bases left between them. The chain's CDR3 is CASMGAGADNTEAFF. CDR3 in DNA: TGTGCCAGCATGGGGGCAGGGGCCGATAACACTGAAGCTTTCTTT.

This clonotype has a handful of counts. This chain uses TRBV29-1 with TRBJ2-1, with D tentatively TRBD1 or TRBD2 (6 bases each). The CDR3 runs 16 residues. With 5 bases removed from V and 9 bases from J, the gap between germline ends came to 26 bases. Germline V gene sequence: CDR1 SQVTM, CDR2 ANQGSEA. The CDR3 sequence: CSVTRPGGGRVTEQFF. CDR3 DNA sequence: TGCAGCGTTACTCGCCCAGGAGGGGGTCGAGTGACTGAGCAGTTCTTC.

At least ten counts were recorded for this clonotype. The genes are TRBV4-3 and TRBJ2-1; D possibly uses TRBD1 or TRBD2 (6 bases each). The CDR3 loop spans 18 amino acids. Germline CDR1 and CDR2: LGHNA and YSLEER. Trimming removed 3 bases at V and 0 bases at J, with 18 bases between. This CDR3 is CASSQVALGGSSYNEQFF. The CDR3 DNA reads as TGCGCCAGCAGCCAGGTTGCTTTAGGGGGGAGCTCCTACAATGAGCAGTTCTTC.

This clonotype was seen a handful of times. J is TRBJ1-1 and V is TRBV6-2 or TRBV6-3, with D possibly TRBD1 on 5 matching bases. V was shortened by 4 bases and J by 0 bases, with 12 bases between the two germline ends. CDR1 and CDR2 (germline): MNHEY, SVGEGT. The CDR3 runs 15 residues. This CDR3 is CASSSQAPMNTEAFF. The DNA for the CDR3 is TGTGCCAGCAGTTCACAGGCCCCGATGAACACTGAAGCTTTCTTT.

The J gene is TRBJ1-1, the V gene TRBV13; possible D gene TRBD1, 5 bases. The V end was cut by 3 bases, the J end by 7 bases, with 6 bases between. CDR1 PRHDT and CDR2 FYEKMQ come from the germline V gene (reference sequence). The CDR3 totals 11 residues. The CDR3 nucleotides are TGTGCCAGCAGCTTCCAGGGTGAAGCTTTCTTT. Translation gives CASSFQGEAFF.

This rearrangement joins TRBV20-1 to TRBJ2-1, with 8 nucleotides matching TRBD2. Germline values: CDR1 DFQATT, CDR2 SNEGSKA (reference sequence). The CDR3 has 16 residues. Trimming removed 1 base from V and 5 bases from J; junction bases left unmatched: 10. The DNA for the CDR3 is TGCAGTGCTAGAGGCCCCGGGACTAGGGACCACAATGAGCAGTTCTTC. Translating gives CSARGPGTRDHNEQFF.

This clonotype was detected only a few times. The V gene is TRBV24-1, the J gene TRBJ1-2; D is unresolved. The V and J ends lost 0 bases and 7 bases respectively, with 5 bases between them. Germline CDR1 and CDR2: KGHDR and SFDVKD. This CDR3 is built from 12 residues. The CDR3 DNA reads TGTGCCACCAGTGATTTGAGGCGTGGCTACACCTTC. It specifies CATSDLRRGYTF.

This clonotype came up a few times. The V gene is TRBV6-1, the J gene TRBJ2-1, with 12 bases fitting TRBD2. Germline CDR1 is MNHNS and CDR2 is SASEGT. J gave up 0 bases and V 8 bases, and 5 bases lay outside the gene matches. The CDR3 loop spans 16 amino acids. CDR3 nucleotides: TGTGCCAGCGAGGGACTAGCGGGCTTCTCCTACAATGAGCAGTTCTTC. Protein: CASEGLAGFSYNEQFF.

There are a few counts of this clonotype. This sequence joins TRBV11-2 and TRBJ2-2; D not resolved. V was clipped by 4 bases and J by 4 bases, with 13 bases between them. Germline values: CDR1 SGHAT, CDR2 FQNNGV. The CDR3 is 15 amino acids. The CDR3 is CASSSRPWSTGELFF. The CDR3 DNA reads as TGTGCCAGCAGCTCCAGGCCCTGGAGCACCGGGGAGCTGTTTTTT.

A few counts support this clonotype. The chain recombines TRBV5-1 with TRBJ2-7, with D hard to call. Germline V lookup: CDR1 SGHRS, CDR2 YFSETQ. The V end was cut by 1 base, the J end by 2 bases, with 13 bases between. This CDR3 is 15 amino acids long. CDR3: CASSLFGVITYEQYF. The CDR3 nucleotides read TGCGCCAGCAGCTTGTTTGGAGTTATAACCTACGAGCAGTACTTC.

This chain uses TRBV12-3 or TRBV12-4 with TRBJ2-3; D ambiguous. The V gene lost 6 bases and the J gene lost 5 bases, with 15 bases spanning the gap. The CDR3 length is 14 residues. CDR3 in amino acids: CASRSGWVGDTQYF. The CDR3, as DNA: TGTGCCAGCAGGTCGGGTTGGGTGGGAGATACGCAGTATTTT.

This CDR3 is CASRATGISNTGELFF. For the CDR3, the DNA is TGTGCCAGCAGAGCAACCGGTATTTCGAACACCGGGGAGCTGTTTTTT. The J gene is TRBJ2-2, the V gene TRBV7-3; D is ambiguous. The length of the CDR3 is 16 residues. Trimming cost V 6 bases and J 0 bases, with 14 bases left between them. Germline V CDR1 and CDR2: SGHTA, FQGTGA.

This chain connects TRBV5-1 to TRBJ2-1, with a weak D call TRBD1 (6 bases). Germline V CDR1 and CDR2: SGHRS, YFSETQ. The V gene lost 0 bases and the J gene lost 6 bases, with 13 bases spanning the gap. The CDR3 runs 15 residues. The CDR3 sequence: CASSLVTGQGNEQFF. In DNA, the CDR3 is TGCGCCAGCAGCTTGGTTACAGGGCAGGGCAATGAGCAGTTCTTC.